This TCR beta chain was observed in a study of OX40 agonist ivuxolimab in advanced cancers. Turning to the overall study: The costimulatory receptor OX40 (CD134) was targeted by ivuxolimab, a fully human IgG2 agonistic monoclonal antibody. Intravenous ivuxolimab was administered to patients every 2 weeks at six dose levels: 0.01, 0.1, 0.3, 1.5, 3 and 10 mg/kg. Of the approximately 53 patients in dose escalation, some 19 had hepatocellular carcinoma, about 15 had melanoma, 9 had renal cell carcinoma and 9 had head and neck cancer. In the dose-escalation cohort, 82.7% of patients were male, and the mean age was roughly 60 years, with a range of about 23 to 90. Prior anti-PD-1, anti-PD-L1 or anti-CTLA-4 therapy was permitted, and 40% of dose-escalation patients had received checkpoint inhibitors. Three dose-escalation patients achieved partial responses, one with hepatocellular carcinoma and two with cutaneous melanoma. The purpose of peripheral TCRbeta sequencing was to test whether ivuxolimab changed TCR sequence diversity and led to clonal T-cell expansion. The paper reports the monotherapy dose-escalation portion (N of about 47 patients) of the phase I ivuxolimab trial. Beyond this particular receptor, the publication reports: Low levels of normalized T-cell clonal expansion were also shown by some nonresponding patients. The antigen specificity of the peripheral T cells that underwent clonal expansion was not determined. In partial responders in the 0.1-3.0 mg/kg groups, normalized peripheral clonal expansion was found to be among the lowest, especially among CD8+ T cells. Clonal expansion of both CD4+ and CD8+ blood T cells was observed from baseline to week 6 at doses 0.1 to 3.0 mg/kg. After ivuxolimab, expanded clones were on average more numerous among CD8+ T cells than among CD4+ T cells.

Patients with a history of autoimmune disease or receiving systemic immunosuppression were excluded from the trial. Peripheral blood for TCR sequencing was collected from all dose cohorts at baseline, on cycle 4 day 1, and on cycle 7 day 1. Samples came from an open-label, multicenter, first-in-human phase I dose-escalation trial of ivuxolimab. The trial enrolled adults with locally advanced or metastatic head and neck squamous cell, hepatocellular, melanoma or renal cell carcinoma. Before TCR sequencing, CD4+ T cells and CD8+ T cells were sorted from peripheral blood as separate populations. The CDR3 covers 14 residues, taking in both the cysteine and the phenylalanine. The kept DNA is CDR3 alone, 42 bases in frame from the first base. Trimming removed 0 bases from V and 6 bases from J; the gene matches leave 3 bases unexplained. Based on the germline V gene (reference sequence), the CDR1 and CDR2 sequences are GTSNPN and SVGIG.

A note on this clone: This clone's antigen is unknown. Base qualities are missing; no much larger clone stands one base away.

Genomic DNA was isolated from the sorted cells so that the TCRbeta CDR3 region could be sequenced. The immunoSEQ Assay was used for sequencing of TCRbeta CDR3 regions. TCRdb stores this immuneACCESS table with in-frame sequences only. Part of the clones is absent; in the studies checked, under half of the shortfall reflects unresolved V genes, and no reason is known for the rest. This sample lists 65,000 to 80,000 clones; approximately 91% were detected once. The ten largest clones represent over 0.35% of the sample. Sequences were derived from CD4+ or CD8+ T cells sorted from blood, sampled in a trial of the OX40 agonist ivuxolimab. This TCR derives from an adult with an advanced solid tumor such as melanoma, head and neck, liver or kidney cancer. This chain joins TRBV30 to TRBJ2-1; 9 central bases correspond to TRBD1. This receptor has the CDR3 CAWSVGTGFNEQFF. At the DNA level, the sequence is TGTGCCTGGAGTGTGGGGACAGGGTTCAATGAGCAGTTCTTC. When the CDR3 is completed using the reference TRBV30 and TRBJ2-1 genes on either side, the full variable domain is SQTIHQWPATLVQPVGSPLSLECTVEGTSNPNLYWYRQAAGRGLQLLFYSVGIGQISSEVPQNLSASRPQDRQFILSSKKLLLSDSGFYLCAWSVGTGFNEQFFGPGTRLTVL.